This TCR beta chain was captured in a study of OX40 agonist ivuxolimab in advanced cancers. CDR1 and CDR2 (germline): KGHSH, LQKENI. The CDR3 is made up of 15 amino acids. Between the trimmed V and J ends, which lost 3 bases and 0 bases, there was a span of 11 bases. Measured with immunoSEQ multiplex PCR; TCRdb has only the in-frame clones, and not every one. The data show about 66,000 clones, roughly 84% seen once. The sample here was CD4+ or CD8+ T cells sorted from blood, taken in a trial of the OX40 agonist ivuxolimab. V and J are TRBV18 and TRBJ1-1; a possible D gene is TRBD1 (6 bases). The clonotype comes from an adult with an advanced solid tumor such as melanoma, head and neck, liver or kidney cancer. Here the CDR3 reads CASSPRQALNTEAFF. CDR3 in DNA: TGTGCCAGCTCACCTCGACAGGCCCTGAACACTGAAGCTTTCTTT.